These 23 T cell receptor beta chains came from one sample sequenced in a study of CD8 T cells in Susac syndrome. With random hexamers, reverse transcription was performed on about 0.45 to 1 ug of RNA. TCRdb re-derived calls from the immunoSEQ multiplex PCR reads in MiXCR, one entry per CDR3 protein. The sample holds roughly 170,000 distinct CDR3 sequences; roughly 92% are singletons and the top ten take more than 0.08%. The source material was CD4+ T cells from PBMCs. These receptors originate from a human donor with multiple sclerosis.

This clonotype has only one observation. The CDR3 region has the DNA TGTGCCAGCAGCCCTGACAGGGGTAGTCAGCCCCAGCATTTT. Encoded protein: CASSPDRGSQPQHF. The gene calls are TRBV7-2 and TRBJ1-5; TRBD1 aligns across 8 bases. From germline, CDR1 is SGHTA and CDR2 FQGNSA. The CDR3 runs 14 residues. The V gene end was trimmed by 5 bases and the J gene end by 6 bases; junction bases not matched to a gene: 6.

This clonotype was detected only once. This rearrangement joins TRBV3-1 to TRBJ2-3, with D uncertain. Germline CDR1 LGHDT, CDR2 YNNKEL (reference sequence). V lost 1 base and J 8 bases, leaving 16 bases between the germline ends. The CDR3 totals 15 residues. The CDR3 DNA follows: TGTGCCAGCAGCCAAGCAGCATCGGCAGCAGTTACGCAGTATTTT. Amino acid sequence: CASSQAASAAVTQYF.

This clonotype has a single count. This rearrangement joins TRBV28 to TRBJ1-5; D gene ambiguous. This CDR3 comprises 14 residues. Trimming pared 4 bases from V and 2 bases from J, leaving 9 bases between. Looked up from germline, CDR1 is MDHEN and CDR2 is SYDVKM. As DNA, the CDR3 is TGTGCCAGCAGTTCCGGGCAGGGCAATCAGCCCCAGCATTTT. Translation: CASSSGQGNQPQHF. The whole variable domain, filled in from reference TRBV28 and TRBJ1-5, reads DVKVTQSSRYLVKRTGEKVFLECVQDMDHENMFWYRQDPGLGLRLIYFSYDVKMKEKGDIPEGYSVSREKKERFSLILESASTNQTSMYLCASSSGQGNQPQHFGDGTRLSIL.

This chain connects TRBV6-5 to TRBJ2-7; D gene ambiguous. CDR3 length: 16 residues. The V and J ends lost 0 bases and 2 bases respectively, with 14 bases between them. The V gene's germline CDR1 is MNHEY and CDR2 SVGAGI. The CDR3 nucleotides are TGTGCCAGCAGTTACTCACGGCCATCCCTAGCCTACGAGCAGTACTTC. Its protein product is CASSYSRPSLAYEQYF.

This chain connects TRBV7-9 to TRBJ2-1; possible D gene TRBD1, 5 bases. V gave up 4 bases and J gave up 4 bases, with 14 bases separating them. Per the germline V gene, CDR1 is SEHNR and CDR2 is FQNEAQ (reference sequence). The CDR3 is made up of 15 amino acids. The DNA for the CDR3 is TGTGCCAGCAGCTACTCAGGGTCCCAATACAATGAGCAGTTCTTC. Its translation: CASSYSGSQYNEQFF.

This chain uses TRBV3-1 with TRBJ2-5; D perhaps matches TRBD1 (6 bases). The CDR3 consists of 16 residues. Germline V CDR1 and CDR2: LGHDT, YNNKEL (reference sequence). V lost 4 bases to trimming and J lost 2 bases, with 17 bases between them. The CDR3 is CASSLQGQGIQETQYF. Here the CDR3 DNA reads TGTGCCAGCAGCCTCCAGGGGCAGGGAATACAAGAGACCCAGTACTTC.

This clonotype was seen just once. This sequence joins TRBV7-2 and TRBJ2-3; 7 nucleotides match TRBD2. The CDR3 consists of 14 residues. Germline trimming cut 3 bases from V and 5 bases from J; bases unmatched to any gene: 5. CDR1 SGHTA and CDR2 FQGNSA come from the germline V gene. The CDR3 DNA is TGTGCCAGCAGCTTCCGGGAGGCGGGAGATACGCAGTATTTT. It specifies CASSFREAGDTQYF.

The V gene is TRBV12-3 or TRBV12-4, the J gene TRBJ2-4; 9 bases line up with TRBD2. CDR3 length: 14 amino acids. The V gene end was trimmed by 5 bases and the J gene end by 6 bases; junction bases not matched to a gene: 5. CDR3 coding DNA: TGTGCCAGCAGTATTAGCGGGAGTAGAAACATTCAGTACTTC. Translated, it gives CASSISGSRNIQYF.

This chain uses TRBV3-1 with TRBJ1-2; D gene unclear. The CDR3 has 13 residues. Germline V gene lookup returns CDR1 LGHDT and CDR2 YNNKEL (reference sequence). V lost 0 bases and J lost 8, with 10 bases in between. Here the CDR3 DNA reads TGTGCCAGCAGCCAAGAGGCAGTTAAGGGCTACACCTTC. Its protein is CASSQEAVKGYTF.

The rearrangement joins TRBV6-6 to TRBJ1-1; D gene uncertain. CDR3 length: 13 amino acids. V lost 7 bases and J 1 base, leaving 10 bases between the germline ends. Germline CDR1 reads MNHNY; CDR2 reads SVGAGI (reference sequence). CDR3 DNA: TGTGCCAGCACCCAATACGAGAACACTGAAGCTTTCTTT. It specifies CASTQYENTEAFF.

V usage is TRBV18 and J usage is TRBJ2-7; D is unresolved. The CDR3 covers 14 residues. V was pared by 6 bases and J by 2 bases, with 14 bases between. Per the germline V gene, CDR1 is KGHSH and CDR2 is LQKENI. DNA for the CDR3: TGTGCCAGCTCCCACATGAGGACCCCCTACGAGCAGTACTTC. It codes for CASSHMRTPYEQYF. The whole variable domain, filled in from reference TRBV18 and TRBJ2-7, reads NAGVMQNPRHLVRRRGQEARLRCSPMKGHSHVYWYRQLPEEGLKFMVYLQKENIIDESGMPKERFSAEFPKEGPSILRIQQVVRGDSAAYFCASSHMRTPYEQYFGPGTRLTVT.

About this clonotype itself: Germline is not matched at one junction end, which may reflect a read error. The rearrangement uses TRBV30 and TRBJ1-1; no reliable D call. Germline values: CDR1 GTSNPN, CDR2 SVGIG (reference sequence). The CDR3 runs to 15 residues. The CDR3 nucleotides are TGTGCCTGGAGGCGGGCCCTCGGCATGAATACTGAAGCTTTCTTT. Its translation is CAWRRALGMNTEAFF. Drawing the rest from reference TRBV30 and TRBJ1-1, the complete variable domain is SQTIHQWPATLVQPVGSPLSLECTVEGTSNPNLYWYRQAAGRGLQLLFYSVGIGQISSEVPQNLSASRPQDRQFILSSKKLLLSDSGFYLCAWRRALGMNTEAFFGQGTRLTVV.

V is TRBV30 and J is TRBJ2-7, with 7 bases fitting TRBD1. CDR1 and CDR2 from the germline V gene are GTSNPN and SVGIG (reference sequence). The CDR3 is 16 residues long. After removal of 2 bases from V and 2 bases from J, the junction contained 12 bases not matched to a gene. The CDR3: CAWSPPLTGIPYEQYF. CDR3 in DNA: TGTGCCTGGAGTCCGCCCCTGACAGGGATCCCCTACGAGCAGTACTTC.

The chain is built from TRBV28 and TRBJ2-2, with D unclear. Per germline, CDR1 MDHEN and CDR2 SYDVKM. V gave up 7 bases and J gave up 8 bases, with 11 bases separating them. The CDR3 is 12 amino acids. CDR3 region: CASTPIGGELFF. The CDR3 DNA follows: TGTGCCAGCACCCCTATAGGAGGGGAGCTGTTTTTT.

The chain joins TRBV2 to TRBJ2-3; unclear D gene. This CDR3 region has 15 residues. Trimming shortened V by 4 bases and J by 0 bases, and 11 bases separated the two germline ends. Germline V gives CDR1 SNHLY, CDR2 FYNNEI. CDR3 amino acids: CASSGATISTDTQYF. The DNA of the CDR3 is TGTGCCAGCAGTGGGGCTACGATCAGCACAGATACGCAGTATTTT.

The genes are TRBV29-1 and TRBJ1-2; perhaps TRBD1 as D (5 bases). CDR1 and CDR2 from the germline V gene are SQVTM and ANQGSEA. This CDR3 comprises 14 residues. Trimming removed 7 bases from V and 4 bases from J, with 19 bases in between. The CDR3 loop is CSAHTGTKGYGYTF. In DNA form, the CDR3 reads TGCAGCGCTCATACCGGGACGAAGGGCTATGGCTACACCTTC.

This clonotype was detected only a few times. The V gene is TRBV12-3 or TRBV12-4, the J gene TRBJ2-5; the match to TRBD2 covers 13 bases. The CDR3 extends over 15 amino acids. V dropped 5 bases and J dropped 5; count of bases not matched to a gene: 5. CDR3 protein: CASSRTSGGGETQYF. The CDR3 coding sequence is TGTGCCAGCAGTCGGACTAGCGGGGGAGGTGAGACCCAGTACTTC.

V and J are TRBV19 and TRBJ2-7, with D perhaps given as TRBD1 or TRBD2 (5 bases each). The germline gives CDR1 LNHDA, CDR2 SQIVND (reference sequence). V lost 5 bases and J lost 2, with 22 bases in between. This CDR3 is 17 amino acids long. The CDR3 DNA sequence: TGTGCCAGTAGTCCGGCCACCCCCGGGACGGTTACCTACGAGCAGTACTTC. Its protein is CASSPATPGTVTYEQYF. Combining the CDR3 with reference TRBV19 and TRBJ2-7 gives the whole variable domain DGGITQSPKYLFRKEGQNVTLSCEQNLNHDAMYWYRQDPGQGLRLIYYSQIVNDFQKGDIAEGYSVSREKKESFPLTVTSAQKNPTAFYLCASSPATPGTVTYEQYFGPGTRLTVT.

CDR3 residues: CASSDYVVGDLSYGYTF. In DNA, the CDR3 is TGTGCCAGCAGTGATTATGTTGTGGGGGACCTAAGTTATGGCTACACCTTC. V usage is TRBV6-1 and J usage is TRBJ1-2; tentative D call: TRBD1 (5 bases). V dropped 3 bases and J dropped 5 bases, with 22 bases sitting between them. This CDR3 is built from 17 residues. Germline-derived CDR1 and CDR2 are MNHNS and SASEGT.

The chain uses TRBV5-1 and TRBJ2-3; TRBD2 agrees at 10 bases. CDR1 is SGHRS and CDR2 is YFSETQ in the germline V gene. V dropped 3 bases and J dropped 4; count of bases not matched to a gene: 5. CDR3 length: 15 residues. The CDR3 coding sequence is TGCGCCAGCAGCTGGGGCGGACTAGCGGCAGATACGCAGTATTTT. Its translation is CASSWGGLAADTQYF.

This sequence joins TRBV28 and TRBJ1-2; 8 nucleotides agree with TRBD1. CDR1 MDHEN and CDR2 SYDVKM come from the germline V gene. CDR3 size: 16 residues. The junction had 13 bases not matched to a gene; V was cut back by 4 bases and J by 6 bases. CDR3: CASSSLLGGQGHGYTF. CDR3 in DNA: TGTGCCAGCAGTTCACTATTGGGCGGACAGGGCCATGGCTACACCTTC.

The chain joins TRBV12-3 or TRBV12-4 to TRBJ1-3; tentatively, D is TRBD1 (5 bases). The CDR3 spans 13 residues. V lost 5 bases and J lost 8, with 13 bases in between. CDR3 region: CASSPQGEHTIYF. As DNA, the CDR3 is TGTGCCAGCAGTCCGCAAGGGGAGCACACCATATATTTT.

The chain combines TRBV5-1 with TRBJ2-2; TRBD1 might be the D (6 bases). Germline V gene lookup returns CDR1 SGHRS and CDR2 YFSETQ. V shed 4 bases and J shed 3 bases, with 10 bases lying between them. The CDR3 has 14 residues. As DNA, the CDR3 is TGCGCCAGCAGCATGACAGGAGACACCGGGGAGCTGTTTTTT. Amino acid sequence: CASSMTGDTGELFF.